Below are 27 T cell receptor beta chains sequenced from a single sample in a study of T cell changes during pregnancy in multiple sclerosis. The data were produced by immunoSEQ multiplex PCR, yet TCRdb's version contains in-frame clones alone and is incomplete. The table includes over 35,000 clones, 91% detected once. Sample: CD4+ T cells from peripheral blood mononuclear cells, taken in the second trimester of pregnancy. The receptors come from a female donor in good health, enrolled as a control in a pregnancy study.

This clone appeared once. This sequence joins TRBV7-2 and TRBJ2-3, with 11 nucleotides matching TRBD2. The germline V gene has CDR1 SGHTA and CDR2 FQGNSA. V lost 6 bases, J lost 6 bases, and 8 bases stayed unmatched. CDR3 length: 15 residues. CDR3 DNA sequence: TGTGCCAGCAGGGCACTAGCGGGGGTCCAGGATACGCAGTATTTT. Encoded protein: CASRALAGVQDTQYF.

The CDR3 sequence: CASSLTGSGNTIYF. The CDR3 DNA is TGCGCCAGCAGCTTGACCGGCTCTGGAAACACCATATATTTT. V is TRBV5-1 and J is TRBJ1-3; D is unclear. V was trimmed by 1 base and J by 0 bases, leaving 5 bases between them. The germline V gene has CDR1 SGHRS and CDR2 YFSETQ. There are 14 residues in the CDR3.

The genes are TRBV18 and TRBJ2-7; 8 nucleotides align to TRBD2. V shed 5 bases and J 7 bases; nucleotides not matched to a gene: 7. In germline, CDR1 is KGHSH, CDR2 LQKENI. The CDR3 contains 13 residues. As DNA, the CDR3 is TGTGCCAGCTCAGTTGGCGGCGGGAGGGAGCAGTACTTC. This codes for CASSVGGGREQYF.

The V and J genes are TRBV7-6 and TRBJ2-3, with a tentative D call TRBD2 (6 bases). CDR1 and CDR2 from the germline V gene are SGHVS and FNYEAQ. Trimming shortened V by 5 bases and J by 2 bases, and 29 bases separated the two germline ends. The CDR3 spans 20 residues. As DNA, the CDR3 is TGTGCCAGCAGCCCCGCTTGGAAGGAACGGCGGGGAGGTTACACAGATACGCAGTATTTT. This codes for CASSPAWKERRGGYTDTQYF.

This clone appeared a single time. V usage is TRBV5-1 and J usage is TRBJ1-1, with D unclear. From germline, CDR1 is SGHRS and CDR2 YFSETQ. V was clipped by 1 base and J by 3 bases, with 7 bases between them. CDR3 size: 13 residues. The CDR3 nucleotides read TGCGCCAGCAGCTTGAATGGAGACACTGAAGCTTTCTTT. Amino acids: CASSLNGDTEAFF.

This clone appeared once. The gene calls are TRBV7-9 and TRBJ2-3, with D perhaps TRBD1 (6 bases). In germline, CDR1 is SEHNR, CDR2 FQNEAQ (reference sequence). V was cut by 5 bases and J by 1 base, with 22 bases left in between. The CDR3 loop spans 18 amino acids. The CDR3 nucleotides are TGTGCCAGCAGCCGACTTATTCAGGGGAGAGGACGCACAGATACGCAGTATTTT. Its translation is CASSRLIQGRGRTDTQYF.

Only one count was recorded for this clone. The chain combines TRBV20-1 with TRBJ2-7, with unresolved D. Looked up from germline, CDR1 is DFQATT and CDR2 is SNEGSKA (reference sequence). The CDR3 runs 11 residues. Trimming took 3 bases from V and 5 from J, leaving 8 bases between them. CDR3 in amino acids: CSASHQDEQYF. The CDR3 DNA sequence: TGCAGTGCTAGTCATCAGGACGAGCAGTACTTC.

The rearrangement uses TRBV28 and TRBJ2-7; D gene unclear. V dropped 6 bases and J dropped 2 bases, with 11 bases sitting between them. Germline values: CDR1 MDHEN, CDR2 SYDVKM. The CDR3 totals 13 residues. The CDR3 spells CASRTSGPYEQYF. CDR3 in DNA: TGTGCCAGCAGAACCTCTGGGCCCTACGAGCAGTACTTC.

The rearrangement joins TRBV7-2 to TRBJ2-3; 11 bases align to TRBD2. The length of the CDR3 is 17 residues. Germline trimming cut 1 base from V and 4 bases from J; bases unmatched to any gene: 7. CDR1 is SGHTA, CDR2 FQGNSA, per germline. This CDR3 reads CASSLVAGGRNPDTQYF. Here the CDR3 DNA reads TGTGCCAGCAGCTTAGTAGCGGGGGGGCGAAACCCAGATACGCAGTATTTT. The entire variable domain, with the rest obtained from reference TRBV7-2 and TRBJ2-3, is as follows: GAGVSQSPSNKVTEKGKDVELRCDPISGHTALYWYRQSLGQGLEFLIYFQGNSAPDKSGLPSDRFSAERTGGSVSTLTIQRTQQEDSAVYLCASSLVAGGRNPDTQYFGPGTRLTVL.

DNA for the CDR3: TGTGCCAGCAGCGCGCCGGGACAGGGCAATGAAAAACTGTTTTTT. Protein product: CASSAPGQGNEKLFF. The V and J genes are TRBV11-2 and TRBJ1-4; 9 nucleotides line up with TRBD1. From germline, CDR1 is SGHAT and CDR2 FQNNGV. The length of the CDR3 is 15 residues. Trimming cost V 5 bases and J 5 bases; bases outside gene matches: 6.

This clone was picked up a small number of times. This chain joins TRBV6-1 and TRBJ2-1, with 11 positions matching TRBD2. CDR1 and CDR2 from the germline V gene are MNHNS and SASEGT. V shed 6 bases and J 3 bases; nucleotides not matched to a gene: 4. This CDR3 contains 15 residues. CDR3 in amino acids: CASRSGTSGYNEQFF. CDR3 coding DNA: TGTGCCAGCAGATCCGGGACTAGCGGCTACAATGAGCAGTTCTTC.

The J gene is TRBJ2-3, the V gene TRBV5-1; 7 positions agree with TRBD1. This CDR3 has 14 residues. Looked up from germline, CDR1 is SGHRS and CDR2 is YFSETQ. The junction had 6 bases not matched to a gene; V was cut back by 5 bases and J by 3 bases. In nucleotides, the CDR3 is TGCGCCAGCAGTTGGGACAGAATGACAGATACGCAGTATTTT. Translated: CASSWDRMTDTQYF.

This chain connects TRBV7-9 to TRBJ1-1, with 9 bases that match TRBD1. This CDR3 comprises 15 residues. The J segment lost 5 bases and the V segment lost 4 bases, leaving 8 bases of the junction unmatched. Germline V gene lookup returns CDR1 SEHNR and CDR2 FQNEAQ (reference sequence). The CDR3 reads CASSSPGQGTTEAFF. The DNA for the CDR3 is TGTGCCAGCAGCTCACCGGGACAGGGTACGACTGAAGCTTTCTTT.

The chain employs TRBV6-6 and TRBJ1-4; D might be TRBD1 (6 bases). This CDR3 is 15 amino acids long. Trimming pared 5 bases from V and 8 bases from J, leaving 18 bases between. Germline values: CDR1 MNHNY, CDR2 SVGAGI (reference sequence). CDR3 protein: CASSHRQGFKEKLFF. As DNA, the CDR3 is TGTGCCAGCAGTCACAGGCAGGGGTTCAAGGAAAAACTGTTTTTT.

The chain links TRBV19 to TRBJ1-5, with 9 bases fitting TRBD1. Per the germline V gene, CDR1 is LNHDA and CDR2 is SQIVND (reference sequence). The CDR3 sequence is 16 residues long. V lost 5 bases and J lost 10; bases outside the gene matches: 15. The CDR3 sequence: CASSSGTGPNGGPQHF. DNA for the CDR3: TGTGCCAGTAGTTCCGGGACAGGGCCCAATGGCGGCCCCCAGCATTTT.

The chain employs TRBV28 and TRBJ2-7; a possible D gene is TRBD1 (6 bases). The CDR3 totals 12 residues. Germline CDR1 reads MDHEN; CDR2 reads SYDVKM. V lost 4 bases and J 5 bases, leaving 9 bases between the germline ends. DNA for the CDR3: TGTGCCAGCAGTTCCGACAGGAACGAGCAGTACTTC. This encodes CASSSDRNEQYF.

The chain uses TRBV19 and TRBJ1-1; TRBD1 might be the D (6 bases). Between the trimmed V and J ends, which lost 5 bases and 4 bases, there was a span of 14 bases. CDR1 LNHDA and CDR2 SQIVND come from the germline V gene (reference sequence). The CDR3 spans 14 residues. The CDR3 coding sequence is TGTGCCAGTAGTGCCCCACAGGGTCGCACTGAAGCTTTCTTT. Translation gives CASSAPQGRTEAFF.

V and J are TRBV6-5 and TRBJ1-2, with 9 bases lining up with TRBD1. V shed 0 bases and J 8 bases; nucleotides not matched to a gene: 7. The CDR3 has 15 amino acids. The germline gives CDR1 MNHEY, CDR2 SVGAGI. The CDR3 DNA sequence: TGTGCCAGCAGTTACTCCGGACAGGGGCCTACCGGCTACACCTTC. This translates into CASSYSGQGPTGYTF.

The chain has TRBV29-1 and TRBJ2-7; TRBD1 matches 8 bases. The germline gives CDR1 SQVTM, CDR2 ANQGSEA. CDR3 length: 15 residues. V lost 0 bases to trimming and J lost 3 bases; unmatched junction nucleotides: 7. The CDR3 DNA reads TGCAGCGTTGAAGATTGGCGGACAGGGAGCTACGAGCAGTACTTC. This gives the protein CSVEDWRTGSYEQYF.

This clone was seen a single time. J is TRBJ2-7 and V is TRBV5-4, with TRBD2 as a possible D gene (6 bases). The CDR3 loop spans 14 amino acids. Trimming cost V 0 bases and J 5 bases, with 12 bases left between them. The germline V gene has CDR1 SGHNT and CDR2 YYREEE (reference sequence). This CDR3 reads CASSLVGTPHEQYF. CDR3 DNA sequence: TGTGCCAGCAGCTTGGTGGGGACTCCTCACGAGCAGTACTTC.

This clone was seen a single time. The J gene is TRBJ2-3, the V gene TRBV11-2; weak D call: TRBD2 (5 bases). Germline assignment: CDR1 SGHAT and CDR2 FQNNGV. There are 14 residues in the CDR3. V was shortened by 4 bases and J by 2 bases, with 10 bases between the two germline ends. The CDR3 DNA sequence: TGTGCCAGCAGCTACTCGCGGGCCACAGATACGCAGTATTTT. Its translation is CASSYSRATDTQYF.

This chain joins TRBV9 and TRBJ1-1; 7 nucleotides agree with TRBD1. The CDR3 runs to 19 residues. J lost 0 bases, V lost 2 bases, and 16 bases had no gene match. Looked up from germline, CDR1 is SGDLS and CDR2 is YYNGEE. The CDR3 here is CASSVRPGQIQLMNTEAFF. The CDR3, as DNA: TGTGCCAGCAGCGTCCGTCCGGGACAGATCCAACTAATGAACACTGAAGCTTTCTTT.

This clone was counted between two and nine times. The CDR3 protein is CASRPTGSSYNSPLHF. The CDR3 nucleotides read TGTGCCAGCAGACCGACAGGCTCCTCCTATAATTCACCCCTCCACTTT. The chain recombines TRBV28 with TRBJ1-6; D may be TRBD1 (6 bases). V was trimmed by 6 bases and J by 0 bases, leaving 12 bases between them. Germline CDR1 and CDR2: MDHEN and SYDVKM. The length of the CDR3 is 16 residues.

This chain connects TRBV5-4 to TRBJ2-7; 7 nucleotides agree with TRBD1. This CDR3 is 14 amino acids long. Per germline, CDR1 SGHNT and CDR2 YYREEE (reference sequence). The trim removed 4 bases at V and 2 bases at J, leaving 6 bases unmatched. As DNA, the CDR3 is TGTGCCAGCAGCCGACAGGGTAACACCTACGAGCAGTACTTC. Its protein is CASSRQGNTYEQYF.

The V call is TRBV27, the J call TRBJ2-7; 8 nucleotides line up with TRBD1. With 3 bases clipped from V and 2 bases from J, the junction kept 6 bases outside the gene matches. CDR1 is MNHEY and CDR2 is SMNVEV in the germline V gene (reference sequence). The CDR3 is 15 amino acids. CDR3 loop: CASSFWTGYPYEQYF. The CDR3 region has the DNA TGTGCCAGCAGTTTCTGGACAGGGTACCCCTACGAGCAGTACTTC.

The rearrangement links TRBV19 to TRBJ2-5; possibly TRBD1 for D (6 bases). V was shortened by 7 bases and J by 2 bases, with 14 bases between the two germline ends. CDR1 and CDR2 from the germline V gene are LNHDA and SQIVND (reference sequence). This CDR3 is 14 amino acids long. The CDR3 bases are TGTGCCAGTAAACAGGGCCCCCATCAAGAGACCCAGTACTTC. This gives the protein CASKQGPHQETQYF.

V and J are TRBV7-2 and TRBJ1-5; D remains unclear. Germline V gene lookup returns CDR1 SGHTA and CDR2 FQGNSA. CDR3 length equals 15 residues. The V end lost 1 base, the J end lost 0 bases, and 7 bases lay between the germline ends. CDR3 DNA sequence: TGTGCCAGCAGCTTAGAACTGAATAGCAATCAGCCCCAGCATTTT. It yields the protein CASSLELNSNQPQHF.